This T cell receptor (beta chain) was captured by sequencing in a study of T cell responses to AZD1222 COVID-19 vaccine. As to this clone: Its antigen is unidentified.

Study results and caveats: Of the AZD1222 recipients, only six or seven were seropositive at baseline.

It was second doses at about 4 or about 12 weeks that were pooled. The V gene's germline CDR1 is SGHVS and CDR2 FQNEAQ. V lost 1 base and J 6 bases, leaving 16 bases between the germline ends. The CDR3 loop spans 16 amino acids. Only in-frame clones appear in the TCRdb table, and some are missing; sequencing was by immunoSEQ multiplex PCR. The sample yields 150,000 to 200,000 clones, 85% to 95% seen once. This TCR was recovered from an adult who received the AZD1222 COVID-19 vaccine. J is TRBJ2-1 and V is TRBV7-8; D ambiguous. The sequences come from peripheral blood, collected 28 days after the second AZD1222 dose. CDR3 residues: CASSLGSGKKGNEQFF. CDR3 bases: TGTGCCAGCAGCTTAGGTTCAGGAAAAAAGGGCAATGAGCAGTTCTTC.